Shown below are 16 T cell receptor beta chains from a single sample sequenced in a study of cytomegalovirus exposure and HLA in healthy donors. This PCR relied on a set of 60 Vbeta primers and 13 Jbeta primers. Assay: immunoSEQ multiplex PCR; the TCRdb copy retains only in-frame clones and omits some. This sample has about 170,000 clones, with 70% to 90% found just once. The sequencing sample was made of PBMCs. The receptors shown here come from a man younger than 45 in good health and CMV-seropositive.

The chain links TRBV14 to TRBJ2-5; D may be TRBD2 (5 bases). The J call may be wrong; the DNA end is better matched by TRBJ2-7. Per germline, CDR1 SGHDN and CDR2 FVKESK. The length of the CDR3 is 16 residues. The CDR3 DNA sequence: TGTGCCAGCAGCGACCGGCCACGGGGATACTCCTACGAGCAGTACTTC. It codes for CASSDRPRGYSYEQYF.

In this sample, this clone turned up once. V is TRBV6-6 and J is TRBJ1-3, with 7 bases that match TRBD1. Germline CDR1 is MNHNY and CDR2 is SVGAGI (reference sequence). CDR3 length: 15 residues. V shed 6 bases, J shed 2 bases, and the junction held 7 bases outside the gene matches. CDR3 DNA sequence: TGTGCCAGCAGGCAGGGGGTTATAACTGGAAACACCATATATTTT. It is translated as CASRQGVITGNTIYF.

The chain uses TRBV7-3 and TRBJ1-1; 7 positions match TRBD1. With 2 bases clipped from V and 1 base from J, the junction kept 7 bases outside the gene matches. The CDR3 length is 16 residues. Germline assignment: CDR1 SGHTA and CDR2 FQGTGA. CDR3 sequence reads: CASSLWVGQSNTEAFF. In nucleotides, the CDR3 is TGTGCCAGCAGCTTATGGGTGGGACAGTCGAACACTGAAGCTTTCTTT.

This sequence joins TRBV4-3 and TRBJ2-2, with 10 nucleotides matching TRBD2. With 0 bases clipped from V and 7 bases from J, the junction kept 11 bases outside the gene matches. CDR1 LGHNA and CDR2 YSLEER come from the germline V gene. The CDR3 runs 18 residues. In nucleotides, the CDR3 is TGCGCCAGCAGCCAAGATCTAGAGGCTAGCGGGAGAATCGGGGAGCTGTTTTTT. It translates to CASSQDLEASGRIGELFF.

This clone was recorded once. V usage is TRBV7-6 and J usage is TRBJ2-3; possible D gene TRBD1, 5 bases. The V gene's germline CDR1 is SGHVS and CDR2 FNYEAQ. The CDR3 spans 17 residues. V lost 2 bases and J 0 bases, leaving 15 bases between the germline ends. CDR3 amino acids: CASSLSAGLFSTDTQYF. CDR3 in DNA: TGTGCCAGCAGCTTATCGGCAGGGCTCTTCAGCACAGATACGCAGTATTTT.

The chain joins TRBV2 to TRBJ2-7; 8 bases are a match to TRBD1. J was trimmed by 3 bases and V by 7 bases; bases with no gene match: 17. The germline CDR1 and CDR2 sequences are SNHLY and FYNNEI. This CDR3 comprises 17 residues. The CDR3 DNA follows: TGTGCCAGCACCGACAGGGGACACGGGGACCCCAACTACGAGCAGTACTTC. Translating it yields CASTDRGHGDPNYEQYF.

V and J are TRBV15 and TRBJ2-2; D is possibly TRBD1 (7 bases). Germline lookup yields CDR1 LNHNV and CDR2 YYDKDF (reference sequence). V lost 4 bases to trimming and J lost 5 bases, with 17 bases between them. CDR3 length equals 16 residues. Here the CDR3 reads CATSTHRRGLTGELFF. The CDR3 DNA reads TGTGCCACCAGCACCCACAGGAGGGGGCTTACCGGGGAGCTGTTTTTT. The full variable domain, rest sourced from reference TRBV15 and TRBJ2-2, is DAMVIQNPRYQVTQFGKPVTLSCSQTLNHNVMYWYQQKSSQAPKLLFHYYDKDFNNEADTPDNFQSRRPNTSFCFLDIRSPGLGDTAMYLCATSTHRRGLTGELFFGEGSRLTVL.

The chain employs TRBV9 and TRBJ2-2, with 7 nucleotides matching TRBD1. The V gene's germline CDR1 is SGDLS and CDR2 YYNGEE. This CDR3 has 16 amino acids. Germline trimming cut 8 bases from V and 1 base from J; bases unmatched to any gene: 11. CDR3 protein: CASSRGQLKNTGELFF. For the CDR3, the DNA is TGTGCCAGTTCTAGGGGACAGCTTAAGAACACCGGGGAGCTGTTTTTT.

The rearrangement links TRBV29-1 to TRBJ2-3; 7 positions match TRBD2. Germline CDR1 SQVTM, CDR2 ANQGSEA. With 4 bases clipped from V and 1 base from J, the junction kept 17 bases outside the gene matches. This CDR3 has 18 residues. This CDR3 reads CSVAFFSERLAGTDTQYF. The CDR3 region has the DNA TGCAGCGTTGCCTTTTTCAGCGAGCGACTAGCTGGCACAGATACGCAGTATTTT.

This clone was found once. The chain recombines TRBV7-8 with TRBJ1-3; D perhaps matches TRBD1 (5 bases). The CDR3 length is 17 residues. Germline V gene sequence: CDR1 SGHVS, CDR2 FQNEAQ. The V and J ends lost 4 bases and 0 bases respectively, with 16 bases between them. The CDR3 protein is CASSSRGTSHSGNTIYF. The CDR3 DNA follows: TGTGCCAGCAGCTCTCGCGGGACTTCCCACTCTGGAAACACCATATATTTT.

The J gene is TRBJ2-7, the V gene TRBV11-2, with a weak D call TRBD2 (5 bases). This CDR3 contains 15 residues. The V and J ends lost 1 base and 2 bases respectively, with 12 bases between them. Germline loops: CDR1 SGHAT, CDR2 FQNNGV. DNA of the CDR3: TGTGCCAGCAGCTTAGCTCCGGCGGGCCCCTACGAGCAGTACGTC. Its translation is CASSLAPAGPYEQYV.

This clone appeared a few times. The chain carries TRBV6-6 and TRBJ2-1, with TRBD2 matching over 9 bases. Germline trimming cut 7 bases from V and 6 bases from J; bases unmatched to any gene: 4. The CDR3 is 13 residues long. Germline V gives CDR1 MNHNY, CDR2 SVGAGI (reference sequence). The CDR3 DNA is TGTGCCAGCATGCTAGCGGGAATCAATGAGCAGTTCTTC. Amino acid sequence: CASMLAGINEQFF.

This rearrangement joins TRBV18 to TRBJ1-1; the D gene is possibly TRBD1 (5 bases). The CDR3 is 15 residues long. Trimming took off 2 bases at V and 4 bases at J, with 14 bases between the two ends. The germline gives CDR1 KGHSH, CDR2 LQKENI. The CDR3 bases are TGTGCCAGCTCACCAACGGGACGGGGGAGCACTGAAGCTTTCTTT. The encoded protein is CASSPTGRGSTEAFF.

V is TRBV7-2 and J is TRBJ1-1; TRBD1 matches at 9 bases. This CDR3 contains 15 residues. Germline CDR1 and CDR2: SGHTA and FQGNSA. The V and J ends lost 5 bases and 6 bases, in that order; junction bases with no gene match: 10. The CDR3 here is CASSQKHRGPAEAFF. In DNA, the CDR3 is TGTGCCAGCAGCCAAAAACACAGGGGGCCGGCTGAAGCTTTCTTT.

This rearrangement joins TRBV4-2 to TRBJ2-1; 8 bases line up with TRBD2. Looked up from germline, CDR1 is LGHNA and CDR2 is YNFKEQ. Losses at the gene ends were 3 bases for V and 10 bases for J; bases not matched to a gene: 2. This CDR3 comprises 12 residues. The CDR3 spells CASSQAGGEQFF. CDR3 bases: TGTGCCAGCAGCCAGGCGGGGGGCGAGCAGTTCTTC.

V gene TRBV5-1 combines with J gene TRBJ2-6; D ambiguous. V was clipped by 1 base and J by 0 bases, with 8 bases between them. Germline values: CDR1 SGHRS, CDR2 YFSETQ. There are 16 residues in the CDR3. The CDR3 reads CASSLFSFSGANVLTF. Here the CDR3 DNA reads TGCGCCAGCAGCTTGTTCAGTTTCTCTGGGGCCAACGTCCTGACTTTC. The full variable domain, with the rest looked up from reference TRBV5-1 and TRBJ2-6, is KAGVTQTPRYLIKTRGQQVTLSCSPISGHRSVSWYQQTPGQGLQFLFEYFSETQRNKGNFPGRFSGRQFSNSRSEMNVSTLELGDSALYLCASSLFSFSGANVLTFGAGSRLTVL.